Presented here are 9 T cell receptor beta chains from one specimen sequenced in a study of T cells after yellow fever vaccination. TCRdb reprocessed the 5' RACE reads via MiXCR and lists one record per CDR3 protein. Here the sample spans about 50,000 distinct CDR3 sequences, 7% to 8.5% being singletons. The sequencing here drew on CD8+ T cells sorted from PBMCs, taken approximately 16 days after the first yellow fever vaccination. Source of these receptors: a man between 18 and 29 years old who received the YFV17D yellow fever vaccine.

This clonotype was seen only a few times. The rearrangement links TRBV14 to TRBJ2-7; possible D gene TRBD2, 7 bases. The V gene's germline CDR1 is SGHDN and CDR2 FVKESK. Trimming pared 3 bases from V and 5 bases from J, leaving 14 bases between. The CDR3 consists of 14 residues. The CDR3 loop reads CASSQGGLGNEQYV. The CDR3 nucleotides are TGTGCCAGCAGCCAGGGGGGGCTGGGGAACGAGCAGTACGTC.

V usage is TRBV10-3 and J usage is TRBJ2-1, with TRBD2 matching 14 bases. There are 18 residues in the CDR3. Germline V lookup: CDR1 ENHRY, CDR2 SYGVKD. V shed 6 bases, J shed 5 bases, and the junction held 12 bases outside the gene matches. The CDR3 loop is CAIRGLAGGRTPNNEQFF. In DNA form, the CDR3 reads TGTGCCATCAGAGGACTAGCGGGGGGACGAACTCCAAACAATGAGCAGTTCTTC.

This clonotype was detected many times. The chain has TRBV7-9 and TRBJ2-2; 12 bases are a match to TRBD2. Trimming at V came to 5 bases and at J to 4 bases, leaving 5 bases not matched to a gene. Germline V gene sequence: CDR1 SEHNR, CDR2 FQNEAQ (reference sequence). The CDR3 is 16 amino acids. CDR3 sequence: CASSHPSGGGTGELFF. The CDR3 coding sequence is TGTGCCAGCAGCCACCCTAGCGGGGGGGGCACCGGGGAGCTGTTTTTT.

This clonotype was observed many times. The chain has TRBV7-9 and TRBJ1-2; D is uncertain. CDR3 length equals 14 residues. V gave up 5 bases and J gave up 6 bases, with 16 bases separating them. Germline V lookup: CDR1 SEHNR, CDR2 FQNEAQ (reference sequence). Here the CDR3 reads CASSREGRPDGYTF. The CDR3 DNA is TGTGCCAGCAGCCGAGAAGGGCGTCCGGATGGCTACACCTTC.

This clonotype was recorded at least ten times. The V call is TRBV7-2, the J call TRBJ2-7; D may be TRBD1 (5 bases). The germline CDR1 and CDR2 sequences are SGHTA and FQGNSA. This CDR3 spans 14 amino acids. V lost 2 bases to trimming and J lost 7 bases, with 15 bases between them. The DNA for the CDR3 is TGTGCCAGCAGCTTAAGCCCAGGGTATGGTGAGCAGTACGTC. As protein: CASSLSPGYGEQYV.

This clonotype has at least ten counts. The genes are TRBV3-1 and TRBJ2-5; the match to TRBD2 covers 9 bases. The CDR3 spans 18 residues. In germline, CDR1 is LGHDT, CDR2 YNNKEL (reference sequence). V trimming: 0 bases; J trimming: 2 bases; junction bases outside the gene matches: 10. The CDR3 DNA follows: TGTGCCAGCAGCCAAGATTATTACGCGGGGGGGCCTCAAGAGACCCAGTACTTC. Its translation: CASSQDYYAGGPQETQYF.

This clonotype was seen ten or more times. V gene TRBV29-1 combines with J gene TRBJ1-2; D call uncertain. Germline CDR1 and CDR2: SQVTM and ANQGSEA. With 6 bases removed from V and 8 bases from J, the gap between germline ends came to 16 bases. The CDR3 runs to 12 residues. The CDR3 spells CSVPVGIRGYTF. For the CDR3, the DNA is TGCAGCGTCCCCGTGGGGATACGCGGCTACACCTTC.

This clonotype was seen at least ten times. V gene TRBV12-3 or TRBV12-4 combines with J gene TRBJ2-5; D gene unclear. This CDR3 comprises 13 residues. V lost 8 bases to trimming and J lost 4 bases, with 14 bases between them. The CDR3 spells CASRSPARETQYF. The DNA for the CDR3 is TGTGCCAGCCGCAGCCCCGCCCGAGAGACCCAGTACTTC.

This clonotype has a count of ten or more. The chain is built from TRBV7-2 and TRBJ2-3; no clear D gene. The CDR3 covers 13 residues. Trimming removed 5 bases at V and 1 base at J, with 7 bases between. The germline gives CDR1 SGHTA, CDR2 FQGNSA. The CDR3 loop reads CASSHRGTDTQYF. Here the CDR3 DNA reads TGTGCCAGCAGCCACCGAGGCACAGATACGCAGTATTTT.